The 31 T cell receptor beta chains in this list originate from one sample, sequenced in a study of response to subunit inactivated influenza vaccine. TCRdb used MiXCR to reprocess the RT-PCR reads, holding one entry per CDR3 protein. The profile shows roughly 790,000 distinct CDR3 sequences, 21% of them singletons. The source was PBMCs from blood, collected roughly 5 days after vaccination. The receptors derive from a man aged 50 or older who received an inactivated influenza vaccine.

This sequence joins TRBV20-1 and TRBJ1-1; D is unresolved. The length of the CDR3 is 16 residues. Germline values: CDR1 DFQATT, CDR2 SNEGSKA (reference sequence). Trimming removed 4 bases from V and 0 bases from J, with 18 bases in between. The CDR3 DNA is TGCAGTGCTATGGCCCCAGCGACCTATGTGAACACTGAAGCTTTCTTT. Translating it yields CSAMAPATYVNTEAFF.

This chain uses TRBV12-3 or TRBV12-4 with TRBJ1-3; D is perhaps TRBD1 (5 bases). The CDR3 spans 14 residues. Trimming took 6 bases from V and 4 from J, leaving 13 bases between them. The DNA for the CDR3 is TGTGCCAGCAGCCCACCATGGACAGGAAACACCATATATTTT. Its translation is CASSPPWTGNTIYF.

This clonotype was found once. The chain combines TRBV12-3 or TRBV12-4 with TRBJ1-1; D is ambiguous. The CDR3 spans 12 residues. V was trimmed by 6 bases and J by 4 bases, leaving 9 bases between them. As DNA, the CDR3 is TGTGCCAGCAGCCCCGACACCACTGAAGCTTTCTTT. Protein: CASSPDTTEAFF.

This clonotype was detected only a few times. This rearrangement joins TRBV6-1 to TRBJ1-5; D is uncertain. The germline gives CDR1 MNHNS, CDR2 SASEGT. The CDR3 is 15 residues long. V was pared by 10 bases and J by 4 bases, with 20 bases between. CDR3 sequence (DNA): TGTGCCACCTCGCCGCAGATGGGCGGGAATCAGCCCCAGCATTTT. It specifies CATSPQMGGNQPQHF.

This clonotype turned up a few times. This rearrangement joins TRBV4-2 to TRBJ2-6; 10 bases fit TRBD2. Per germline, CDR1 LGHNA and CDR2 YNFKEQ. This CDR3 contains 16 residues. V lost 1 base and J lost 9; bases outside the gene matches: 6. CDR3 protein: CASSQVASGGLNVLTF. CDR3 DNA: TGTGCCAGCAGCCAAGTAGCTAGCGGGGGTCTCAACGTCCTGACTTTC.

This clonotype was recorded many times. The chain joins TRBV12-3 or TRBV12-4 to TRBJ2-2; D might be TRBD1 (6 bases). The CDR3 spans 15 residues. Trimming took 4 bases from V and 2 from J, leaving 11 bases between them. The CDR3 is CASSSLGHNTGELFF. CDR3 sequence (DNA): TGTGCCAGCAGTTCTTTGGGACACAACACCGGGGAGCTGTTTTTT.

The V call is TRBV6-2 or TRBV6-3, the J call TRBJ2-7; D remains unclear. The germline V gene encodes CDR1 MNHEY and CDR2 SVGEGT. CDR3 size: 14 residues. With 2 bases removed from V and 2 bases from J, the gap between germline ends came to 10 bases. The CDR3 coding sequence is TGTGCCAGCAGTTACGCCCCTCGGCCCTACGAGCAGTACTTC. This sequence encodes CASSYAPRPYEQYF.

A few counts support this clonotype. The V call is TRBV9, the J call TRBJ2-3, with D tentatively TRBD2 (6 bases). Germline V gene data show CDR1 as SGDLS and CDR2 as YYNGEE. V shed 0 bases and J shed 0 bases, with 11 bases lying between them. The CDR3 covers 16 residues. CDR3 sequence reads: CASSVVPSVSTDTQYF. CDR3 DNA sequence: TGTGCCAGCAGCGTAGTGCCTAGCGTTAGCACAGATACGCAGTATTTT.

This clonotype was seen more than once but under ten times. The chain is built from TRBV20-1 and TRBJ2-5, with 8 bases matching TRBD2. Germline CDR1 DFQATT, CDR2 SNEGSKA (reference sequence). This CDR3 is built from 11 residues. The ends lost 4 bases at V and 5 bases at J; junction bases unmatched: 0. CDR3 nucleotides: TGCAGTGCTACTAGCGGGGAGACCCAGTACTTC. This translates into CSATSGETQYF.

This clonotype was seen at least ten times. In DNA, the CDR3 is TGTGCCAGCAGCGCTCGGGGCAGGGGTGGTTCCGGGGTTTACGAGCAGTACTTC. Its translation: CASSARGRGGSGVYEQYF. This chain links TRBV11-1 with TRBJ2-7; possible D gene TRBD1, 6 bases. The CDR3 consists of 18 residues. V lost 5 bases and J lost 4, with 27 bases in between. Germline CDR1 is SGHAT and CDR2 is FQDESV (reference sequence).

The table lists this clonotype with a few counts. The chain combines TRBV29-1 with TRBJ1-5; D call uncertain. The CDR3 runs to 11 residues. Germline assignment: CDR1 SQVTM and CDR2 ANQGSEA. V was shortened by 4 bases and J by 3 bases, with 4 bases between the two germline ends. CDR3 amino acids: CSVGNNQPQHF. The CDR3 DNA is TGCAGCGTTGGTAACAATCAGCCCCAGCATTTT. Full variable domain (remainder filled in from reference TRBV29-1 and TRBJ1-5): SAVISQKPSRDICQRGTSLTIQCQVDSQVTMMFWYRQQPGQSLTLIATANQGSEATYESGFVIDKFPISRPNLTFSTLTVSNMSPEDSSIYLCSVGNNQPQHFGDGTRLSIL.

The rearrangement joins TRBV18 to TRBJ2-7; maybe TRBD1 (6 bases). Germline loops: CDR1 KGHSH, CDR2 LQKENI. This CDR3 has 14 residues. The germline V and J ends were trimmed by 2 bases and 4 bases, with 12 bases remaining between them. CDR3 amino acids: CASSPNRATYEQYF. CDR3 in DNA: TGTGCCAGCTCACCAAACAGGGCAACATACGAGCAGTACTTC.

This clonotype was found a few times. This chain joins TRBV10-3 and TRBJ1-1; the D gene is possibly TRBD1 (6 bases). This CDR3 spans 12 amino acids. Germline V CDR1 and CDR2: ENHRY, SYGVKD. Trimming removed 6 bases from V and 4 bases from J, with 9 bases in between. DNA for the CDR3: TGTGCCATCAGCACAGGGATCACTGAAGCTTTCTTT. It is translated as CAISTGITEAFF.

This clonotype was detected a few times. The chain joins TRBV25-1 to TRBJ2-1; a weak D match, TRBD2 (5 bases). This CDR3 has 11 residues. Germline CDR1 MGHDK, CDR2 SYGVNS. Trimming cost V 7 bases and J 8 bases, with 9 bases left between them. CDR3 sequence reads: CASKSSYEQFF. The CDR3 DNA reads as TGTGCCAGCAAGTCTAGCTATGAGCAGTTCTTC.

This clonotype was recorded at least ten times. This rearrangement joins TRBV7-2 to TRBJ2-1; D remains unclear. V was trimmed by 4 bases and J by 9 bases, leaving 7 bases between them. CDR1 and CDR2 from the germline V gene are SGHTA and FQGNSA. This CDR3 has 11 amino acids. The CDR3 sequence: CASSSAGEQFF. CDR3 bases: TGTGCCAGCAGCTCAGCCGGTGAGCAGTTCTTC.

This clonotype was picked up a small number of times. The chain links TRBV10-3 to TRBJ2-7, with D possibly TRBD1 on 6 matching bases. Germline CDR1 reads ENHRY; CDR2 reads SYGVKD. Trimming cost V 10 bases and J 1 base, with 20 bases left between them. The CDR3 is made up of 15 amino acids. The CDR3: CATLTHLQGSYEQYF. The CDR3 DNA sequence: TGTGCCACCCTAACCCACCTACAGGGTTCCTACGAGCAGTACTTC.

The V and J genes are TRBV5-1 and TRBJ2-3; the D is unclear. Trimming took off 6 bases at V and 0 bases at J, with 8 bases between the two ends. Germline assignment: CDR1 SGHRS and CDR2 YFSETQ. The CDR3 contains 13 residues. CDR3 in amino acids: CASKDLSTDTQYF. CDR3 DNA sequence: TGCGCCAGCAAGGACCTCAGCACAGATACGCAGTATTTT.

This clonotype was counted a few times. The chain recombines TRBV9 with TRBJ2-3; 13 nucleotides line up with TRBD2. This CDR3 region has 17 residues. V gave up 0 bases and J gave up 4 bases; unmatched junction bases: 5. CDR1 is SGDLS and CDR2 is YYNGEE in the germline V gene. The CDR3 protein is CASSVELAGGKADTQYF. In nucleotides, the CDR3 is TGTGCCAGCAGCGTAGAACTAGCGGGAGGGAAGGCAGATACGCAGTATTTT.

The chain has TRBV12-3 or TRBV12-4 and TRBJ2-1; 10 bases match TRBD2. The CDR3 spans 16 residues. Germline trimming cut 7 bases from V and 9 bases from J; bases unmatched to any gene: 15. CDR3 sequence reads: CASTNRGRAGGREQFF. CDR3 nucleotides: TGTGCCAGCACCAACCGGGGAAGAGCGGGGGGGCGTGAGCAGTTCTTC.

This clonotype was seen only a few times. The chain uses TRBV6-1 and TRBJ2-7; 8 nucleotides align to TRBD1. This CDR3 region has 14 residues. V was pared by 5 bases and J by 3 bases, with 6 bases of the junction left unmatched. CDR1 and CDR2 from the germline V gene are MNHNS and SASEGT. CDR3 DNA sequence: TGTGCCAGCAGTCGCTTAGGACAGGGCTACGAGCAGTACTTC. Amino acid sequence: CASSRLGQGYEQYF.

This clonotype has just a few counts. CDR3 coding DNA: TGTGCCAGCAGTTTAATGACTAGCGGGGGTTCGGGAGAGACCCAGTACTTC. It codes for CASSLMTSGGSGETQYF. V and J are TRBV12-3 or TRBV12-4 and TRBJ2-5; 12 nucleotides agree with TRBD2. The V gene end was trimmed by 2 bases and the J gene end by 4 bases; junction bases not matched to a gene: 8. The CDR3 length is 17 residues.

This clonotype was counted at least ten times. J is TRBJ2-7 and V is TRBV12-3 or TRBV12-4, with D tentatively TRBD1 (5 bases). V was cut by 2 bases and J by 1 base, with 15 bases left in between. This CDR3 has 16 amino acids. The CDR3 sequence: CASSLRAAKGSYEQYF. The CDR3, as DNA: TGTGCCAGCAGTTTAAGGGCAGCCAAGGGGTCCTACGAGCAGTACTTC.

In its sample, this clonotype was seen a few times. This chain joins TRBV5-6 and TRBJ2-3; maybe TRBD2 (6 bases). CDR3 size: 16 residues. V was cut by 0 bases and J by 0 bases, with 11 bases left in between. Germline V CDR1 and CDR2: SGHDT, YYEEEE. Here the CDR3 DNA reads TGTGCCAGCAGCTTGGCCCTAGCGTTAAGCACAGATACGCAGTATTTT. This codes for CASSLALALSTDTQYF. Combining the CDR3 with reference TRBV5-6 and TRBJ2-3 gives the whole variable domain DAGVTQSPTHLIKTRGQQVTLRCSPKSGHDTVSWYQQALGQGPQFIFQYYEEEERQRGNFPDRFSGHQFPNYSSELNVNALLLGDSALYLCASSLALALSTDTQYFGPGTRLTVL.

This clonotype appeared a few times. The CDR3: CSARDAAGLSYEQYF. The CDR3 DNA is TGCAGTGCTAGAGATGCGGCGGGACTATCCTACGAGCAGTACTTC. The chain employs TRBV20-1 and TRBJ2-7, with TRBD2 matching 7 bases. The ends lost 0 bases at V and 1 base at J; junction bases unmatched: 6. Per germline, CDR1 DFQATT and CDR2 SNEGSKA (reference sequence). The CDR3 is 15 residues long.

The genes are TRBV4-3 and TRBJ2-5; D unclear. Trimming removed 0 bases at V and 4 bases at J, with 9 bases between. From germline, CDR1 is LGHNA and CDR2 YSLEER. The CDR3 loop spans 14 amino acids. CDR3 sequence: CASSQDFTGETQYF. CDR3 nucleotides: TGCGCCAGCAGCCAAGATTTCACCGGAGAGACCCAGTACTTC.

V gene TRBV5-1 combines with J gene TRBJ2-7; no definite D call. CDR3 length: 12 residues. V lost 0 bases and J lost 5, with 6 bases in between. CDR1 and CDR2 from the germline V gene are SGHRS and YFSETQ. The DNA of the CDR3 is TGCGCCAGCAGCTTGGACTTTAACGAGCAGTACTTC. Its translation is CASSLDFNEQYF.

The J gene is TRBJ2-1, the V gene TRBV12-3 or TRBV12-4, with 9 bases identical to TRBD2. V shed 4 bases and J 4 bases; nucleotides not matched to a gene: 5. The CDR3 length is 15 residues. CDR3 in amino acids: CASSYSGGYYNEQFF. The CDR3, as DNA: TGTGCCAGCAGTTATAGCGGGGGCTATTACAATGAGCAGTTCTTC.

The chain employs TRBV5-1 and TRBJ2-4; possible D gene TRBD2, 6 bases. The ends were cut back, 4 bases at V and 6 bases at J, with 14 bases in the middle. Per germline, CDR1 SGHRS and CDR2 YFSETQ. The CDR3 runs to 14 residues. The CDR3 DNA is TGCGCCAGCAGCGCCGGGACGGAGGGAAACATTCAGTACTTC. Translating it yields CASSAGTEGNIQYF.

The chain couples TRBV7-2 to TRBJ2-5; weak D call: TRBD2 (6 bases). The V gene lost 2 bases and the J gene lost 3 bases, with 10 bases spanning the gap. The length of the CDR3 is 14 residues. Germline CDR1 reads SGHTA; CDR2 reads FQGNSA. DNA for the CDR3: TGTGCCAGCAGCTTAATGGGGGGAAAAGAGACCCAGTACTTC. Translation: CASSLMGGKETQYF.

This clonotype has only a few counts. V and J are TRBV4-3 and TRBJ1-6; the match to TRBD1 covers 7 bases. This CDR3 spans 15 amino acids. Trimming removed 1 base from V and 7 bases from J; junction bases left unmatched: 4. Looked up from germline, CDR1 is LGHNA and CDR2 is YSLEER. CDR3 residues: CASSQVGTVNSPLHF. Written as DNA, the CDR3 is TGCGCCAGCAGCCAAGTTGGGACAGTAAATTCACCCCTCCACTTT.

This clonotype appeared a few times. The V gene is TRBV7-9, the J gene TRBJ1-1; no reliable D call. Germline CDR1 SEHNR, CDR2 FQNEAQ (reference sequence). This CDR3 is built from 14 residues. V was trimmed by 3 bases and J by 5 bases, leaving 13 bases between them. CDR3 protein: CASSFGRAGTEAFF. Here the CDR3 DNA reads TGTGCCAGCAGCTTTGGTAGGGCGGGGACTGAAGCTTTCTTT.